This T cell receptor beta chain was found in a study of human T cells and chemical hapten exposure. Study-wide context: Patches that contained 0.01% DPC were applied to the upper back and read at 6 days. Per-sample variation in TCR yield stemmed mainly from small pooled library volume differences.

Concerning this clonotype: The antigen is not known.

TCRdb independently ran MiXCR on the RACE reads; one entry per CDR3 protein. Here the sample spans some 150,000 distinct CDR3 sequences, 12% being singletons. The V gene lost 6 bases and the J gene lost 2 bases, with 13 bases spanning the gap. The CDR3 has 14 amino acids. The germline V gene has CDR1 SQVTM and CDR2 ANQGSEA. Study-wide points: Counts of TCRs expanded at PT1 correlated positively with patch test score.

The time point: patch test 2, 6 weeks after DPC sensitization. The treatment denotes: therapeutic diphenylcyclopropenone sensitization with weekly scalp DPC. This chain links TRBV29-1 with TRBJ2-2, with a tentative D call TRBD1 (6 bases). The sequences come from whole blood, collected in connection with sensitization to the hapten diphenylcyclopropenone (DPC). This sequence was found in a woman in her 50s with alopecia areata. Some clones in this sample may be carry-over from other donors' samples. CDR3 amino acids: CSVLQGANTGELFF. CDR3 coding DNA: TGCAGCGTCTTACAGGGAGCAAACACCGGGGAGCTGTTTTTT.